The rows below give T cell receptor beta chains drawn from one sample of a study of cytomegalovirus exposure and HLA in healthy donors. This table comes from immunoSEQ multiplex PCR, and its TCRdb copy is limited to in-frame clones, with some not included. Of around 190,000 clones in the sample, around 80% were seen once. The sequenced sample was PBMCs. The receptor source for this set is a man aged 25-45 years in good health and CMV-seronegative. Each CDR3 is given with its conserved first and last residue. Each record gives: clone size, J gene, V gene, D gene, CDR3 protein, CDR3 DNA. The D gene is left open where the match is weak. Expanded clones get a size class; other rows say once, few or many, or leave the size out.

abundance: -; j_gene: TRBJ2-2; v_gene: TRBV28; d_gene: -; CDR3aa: CASSLNRFLANTGELFF; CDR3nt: TGTGCCAGCAGTTTAAACAGATTCCTCGCGAACACCGGGGAGCTGTTTTTT
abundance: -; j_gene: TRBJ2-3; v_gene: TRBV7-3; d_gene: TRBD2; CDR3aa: CASSPIAGTWTDTQYF; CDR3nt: TGTGCCAGCAGCCCGATAGCGGGAACATGGACAGATACGCAGTATTTT
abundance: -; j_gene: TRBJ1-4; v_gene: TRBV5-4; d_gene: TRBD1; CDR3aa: CASSVGGTGTEKLFF; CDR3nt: TGTGCCAGCAGCGTAGGCGGGACAGGGACAGAAAAACTGTTTTTT
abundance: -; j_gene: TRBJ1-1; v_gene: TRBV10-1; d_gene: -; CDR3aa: CASSGTENTEAFF; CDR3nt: TGCGCCAGCAGTGGAACAGAGAACACTGAAGCTTTCTTT
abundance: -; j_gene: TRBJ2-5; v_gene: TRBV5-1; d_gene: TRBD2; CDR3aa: CASSLTGGETQYF; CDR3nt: TGCGCCAGCAGCCTAACGGGGGGAGAGACCCAGTACTTC
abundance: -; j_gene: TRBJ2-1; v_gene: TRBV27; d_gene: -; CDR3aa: CASSFPGNEQFF; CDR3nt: TGTGCCAGCAGTTTCCCCGGCAATGAGCAGTTCTTC
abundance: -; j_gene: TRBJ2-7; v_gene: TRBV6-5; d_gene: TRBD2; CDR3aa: CASSSSGRLSYEQYF; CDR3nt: TGTGCCAGCAGTTCTAGCGGTCGTCTTTCCTACGAGCAGTACTTC
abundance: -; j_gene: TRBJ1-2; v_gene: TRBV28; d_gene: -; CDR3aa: CASEPGEIFLYGYTF; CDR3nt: TGTGCCAGCGAACCAGGGGAAATCTTCCTCTATGGCTACACCTTC
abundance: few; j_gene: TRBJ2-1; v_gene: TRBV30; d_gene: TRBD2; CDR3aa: CAWSDSGSYFF; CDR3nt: TGTGCCTGGAGCGATAGCGGGAGCTATTTCTTC
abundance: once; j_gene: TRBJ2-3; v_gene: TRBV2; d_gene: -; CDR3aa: CASRGPTQYF; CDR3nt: TGTGCCAGCAGGGGCCCTACGCAGTATTTT
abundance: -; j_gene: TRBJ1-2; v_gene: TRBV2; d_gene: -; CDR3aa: CASSERRVDFYGYTF; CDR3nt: TGTGCCAGCAGTGAACGCAGGGTCGACTTTTATGGCTACACCTTC
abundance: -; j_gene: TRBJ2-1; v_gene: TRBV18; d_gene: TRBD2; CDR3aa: CASSPTVALAGVPDNEQFF; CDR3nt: TGTGCCAGCTCACCAACCGTCGCACTAGCGGGAGTTCCGGACAATGAGCAGTTCTTC
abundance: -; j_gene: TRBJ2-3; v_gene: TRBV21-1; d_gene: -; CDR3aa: CASNTSGRPLCADTQYF; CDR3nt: TGTGCCAGCAACACTAGCGGGAGGCCTCTCTGCGCAGATACGCAGTATTTT
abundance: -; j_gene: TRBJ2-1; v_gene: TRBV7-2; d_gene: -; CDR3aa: CASSPGLHNEQFF; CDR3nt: TGTGCCAGCAGCCCGGGACTCCACAATGAGCAGTTCTTC
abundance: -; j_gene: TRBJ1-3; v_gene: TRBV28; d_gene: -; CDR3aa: CASSSREGVDTIYF; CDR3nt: TGTGCCAGCAGTTCGCGTGAGGGAGTGGACACCATATATTTT
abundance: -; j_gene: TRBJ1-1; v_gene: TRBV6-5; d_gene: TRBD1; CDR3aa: CASRRMGQKNTEAFF; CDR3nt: TGTGCCAGCAGACGGATGGGACAGAAGAACACTGAAGCTTTCTTT
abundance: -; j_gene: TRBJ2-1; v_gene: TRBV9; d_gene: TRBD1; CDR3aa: CASSESNRGEQFF; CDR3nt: TGTGCCAGCAGCGAGTCGAACAGGGGTGAGCAGTTCTTC
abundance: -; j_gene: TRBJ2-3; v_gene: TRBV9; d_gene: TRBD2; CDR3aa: CASSVGGAGAIDTQYF; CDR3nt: TGTGCCAGCAGCGTAGGGGGAGCGGGAGCGATAGATACGCAGTATTTT
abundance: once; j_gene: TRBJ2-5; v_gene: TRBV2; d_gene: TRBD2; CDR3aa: CASSVRTSGETQYF; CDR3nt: TGTGCCAGCAGTGTTAGGACTAGCGGAGAGACCCAGTACTTC
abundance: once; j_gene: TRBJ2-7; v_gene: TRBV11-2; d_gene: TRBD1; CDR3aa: CASRQGYEQYF; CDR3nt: TGTGCCAGCCGACAGGGCTACGAGCAGTACTTC
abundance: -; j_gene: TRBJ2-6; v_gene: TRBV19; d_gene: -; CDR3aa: CASSPTRLGANVLTF; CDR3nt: TGTGCCAGTAGCCCTACCCGTTTGGGGGCCAACGTCCTGACTTTC
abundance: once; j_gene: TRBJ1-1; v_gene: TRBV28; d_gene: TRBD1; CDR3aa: CASSLLGLTGGKDTEAFF; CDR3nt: TGTGCCAGCAGTTTACTGGGGTTAACAGGGGGAAAGGACACTGAAGCTTTCTTT
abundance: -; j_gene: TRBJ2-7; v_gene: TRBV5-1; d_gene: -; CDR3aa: CASSPPGYEQYF; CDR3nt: TGCGCCAGCAGCCCGCCGGGATACGAGCAGTACTTC
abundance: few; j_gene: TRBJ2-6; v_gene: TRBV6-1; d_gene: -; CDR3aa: CASSPYSGANVLTF; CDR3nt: TGTGCCAGCAGTCCTTACTCTGGGGCCAACGTCCTGACTTTC
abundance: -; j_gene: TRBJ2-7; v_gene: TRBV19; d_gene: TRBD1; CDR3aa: CASSIEPDRGEQYF; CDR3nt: TGTGCCAGTAGTATAGAGCCGGACAGGGGCGAGCAGTACTTC
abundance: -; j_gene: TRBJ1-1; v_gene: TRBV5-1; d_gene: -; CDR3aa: CASSSTSGLTEAFF; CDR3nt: TGCGCCAGCAGCTCTACCAGCGGACTCACTGAAGCTTTCTTT
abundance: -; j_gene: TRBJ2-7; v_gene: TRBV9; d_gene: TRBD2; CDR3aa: CASSVTSGASYEQYF; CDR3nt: TGTGCCAGCAGCGTCACTAGCGGAGCATCCTACGAGCAGTACTTC
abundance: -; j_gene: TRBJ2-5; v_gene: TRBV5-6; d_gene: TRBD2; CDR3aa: CASSLAAGASDF; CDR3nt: TGTGCCAGCAGCTTGGCAGCGGGAGCCTCTGACTTC
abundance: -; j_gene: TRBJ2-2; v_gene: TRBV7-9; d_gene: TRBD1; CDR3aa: CASSIGHTGVANTGELFF; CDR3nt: TGTGCCAGCAGCATAGGGCACACAGGGGTAGCGAACACCGGGGAGCTGTTTTTT
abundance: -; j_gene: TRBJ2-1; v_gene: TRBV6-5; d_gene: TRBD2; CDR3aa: CASSFTGGPNNEQFF; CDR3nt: TGTGCCAGCAGTTTTACGGGAGGGCCCAACAATGAGCAGTTCTTC
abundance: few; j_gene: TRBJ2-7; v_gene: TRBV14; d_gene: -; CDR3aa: CASSQETPLAGPEYEQYF; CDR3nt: TGTGCCAGCAGCCAAGAAACCCCCCTCGCAGGCCCGGAATACGAGCAGTACTTC
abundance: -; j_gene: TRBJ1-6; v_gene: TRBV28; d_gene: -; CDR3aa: CASSLPFNSPLHF; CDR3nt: TGTGCCAGCAGTTTACCGTTCAATTCACCCCTCCACTTT
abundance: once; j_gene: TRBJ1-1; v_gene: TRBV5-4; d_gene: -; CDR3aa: CASSLERGTEAFF; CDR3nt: TGTGCCAGCAGCTTGGAAAGGGGGACTGAAGCTTTCTTT
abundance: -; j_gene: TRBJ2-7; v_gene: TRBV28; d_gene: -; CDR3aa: CASSHHWTDFSYEQYF; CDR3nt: TGTGCCAGCAGTCACCATTGGACAGACTTTTCCTACGAGCAGTACTTC
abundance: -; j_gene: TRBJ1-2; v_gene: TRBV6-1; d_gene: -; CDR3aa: CASSVDSGFYGYTF; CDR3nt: TGTGCCAGCAGTGTCGACTCCGGGTTCTATGGCTACACCTTC
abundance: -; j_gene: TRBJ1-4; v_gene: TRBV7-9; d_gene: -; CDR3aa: CASSLGAFGTNEKLFF; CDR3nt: TGTGCCAGCAGCTTAGGGGCTTTCGGTACGAATGAAAAACTGTTTTTT
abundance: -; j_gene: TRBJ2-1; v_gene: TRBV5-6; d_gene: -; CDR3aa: CASSLPEELINEQFF; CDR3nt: TGTGCCAGCAGCTTGCCGGAGGAACTAATCAATGAGCAGTTCTTC
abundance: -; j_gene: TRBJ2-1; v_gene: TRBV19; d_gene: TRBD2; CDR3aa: CASTPAGGYNEQFF; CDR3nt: TGTGCCAGTACCCCAGCGGGAGGCTACAATGAGCAGTTCTTC
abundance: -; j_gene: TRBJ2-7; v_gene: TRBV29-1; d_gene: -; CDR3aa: CSVEVPDSYEQYF; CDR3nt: TGCAGCGTTGAAGTTCCAGATTCCTACGAGCAGTACTTC
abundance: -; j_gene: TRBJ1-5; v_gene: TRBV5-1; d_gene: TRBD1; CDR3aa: CASRLTGDNQPQHF; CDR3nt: TGCGCCAGCAGATTGACAGGGGACAATCAGCCCCAGCATTTT
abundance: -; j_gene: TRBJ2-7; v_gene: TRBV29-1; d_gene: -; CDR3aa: CSVEGSGRESLGQYF; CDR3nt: TGCAGCGTTGAAGGGTCTGGCAGGGAATCTCTAGGGCAGTACTTC
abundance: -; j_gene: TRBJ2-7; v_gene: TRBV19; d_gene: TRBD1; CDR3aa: CASRGTGGRSEQYF; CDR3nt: TGTGCCAGTAGGGGAACAGGGGGCCGGAGCGAGCAGTACTTC
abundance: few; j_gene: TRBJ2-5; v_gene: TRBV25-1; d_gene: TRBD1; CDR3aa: CASSERGQFKTQYF; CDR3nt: TGTGCCAGCAGTGAGAGGGGACAGTTTAAGACCCAGTACTTC
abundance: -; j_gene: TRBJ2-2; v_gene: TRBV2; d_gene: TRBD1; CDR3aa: CASSPDRANTGELFF; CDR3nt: TGTGCCAGCAGTCCGGACAGGGCGAACACCGGGGAGCTGTTTTTT
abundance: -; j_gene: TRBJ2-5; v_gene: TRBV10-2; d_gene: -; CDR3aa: CASSAQPGETQYF; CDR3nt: TGCGCCAGCAGTGCCCAGCCGGGTGAGACCCAGTACTTC
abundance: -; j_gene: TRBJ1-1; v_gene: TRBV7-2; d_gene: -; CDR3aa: CASSLSGNTEAFF; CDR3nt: TGTGCCAGCAGCTTAAGCGGGAACACTGAAGCTTTCTTT